What follows are 9 T cell receptor beta chains derived from one specimen sequenced in a study of blood T cell repertoires in COVID-19. Repertoires were generated with immunoSEQ multiplex PCR, while TCRdb's copy carries only in-frame clones and drops some. Among 250,000 or so clones listed, around 90% were seen once. The sample was peripheral blood. The receptors shown here come from a woman aged 55 to 70 with COVID-19, enrolled during active disease.

The V call is TRBV6-5, the J call TRBJ1-2; 8 nucleotides match TRBD1. This CDR3 comprises 15 residues. The V gene end was trimmed by 2 bases and the J gene end by 7 bases; junction bases not matched to a gene: 9. Germline assignment: CDR1 MNHEY and CDR2 SVGAGI. CDR3 in DNA: TGTGCCAGCAGTTACGGGCGGGACAGGAGGTCTGGCTACACCTTC. Its protein product is CASSYGRDRRSGYTF.

V is TRBV2 and J is TRBJ1-1, with D perhaps TRBD1 (6 bases). CDR3 length: 15 amino acids. Germline V gene sequence: CDR1 SNHLY, CDR2 FYNNEI. Trimming stripped 11 bases from V and 2 bases from J, with 21 bases between. CDR3 in DNA: TGTGCCTCCCGGGTGGACAGACGAGCTAACACTGAAGCTTTCTTT. Amino acids: CASRVDRRANTEAFF.

Here the CDR3 DNA reads TGTGCCAGCAGCCGTGAGACAGCCTCTAACTATGGCTACACCTTC. Residues: CASSRETASNYGYTF. This chain links TRBV5-6 with TRBJ1-2; tentatively, D is TRBD1 (5 bases). V was shortened by 4 bases and J by 0 bases, with 13 bases between the two germline ends. This CDR3 region has 15 residues. The germline V gene encodes CDR1 SGHDT and CDR2 YYEEEE.

This chain links TRBV4-2 with TRBJ2-7; 9 bases fit TRBD1. The CDR3 sequence is 14 residues long. In germline, CDR1 is LGHNA, CDR2 YNFKEQ. The V gene end was trimmed by 4 bases and the J gene end by 7 bases; junction bases not matched to a gene: 8. CDR3 residues: CASSPQGTGKEQYF. Here the CDR3 DNA reads TGTGCCAGCAGCCCTCAAGGGACAGGGAAGGAGCAGTACTTC.

Details on this clone: This same CDR3 is encoded by further DNA sequences in the sample. The DNA for the CDR3 is TGTGCCAGCTCACCCCCTAGCACAGATACGCAGTATTTT. Residues: CASSPPSTDTQYF. The V gene is TRBV18, the J gene TRBJ2-3, with no clear D. The germline CDR1 and CDR2 sequences are KGHSH and LQKENI. This CDR3 is built from 13 residues. V lost 3 bases, J lost 0 bases, and 4 bases lay in between.

The rearrangement joins TRBV25-1 to TRBJ1-6; D is undetermined. Germline-derived CDR1 and CDR2 are MGHDK and SYGVNS. The CDR3 totals 17 residues. Trimming removed 3 bases at V and 4 bases at J, with 16 bases between. The CDR3 is CASSDYQEAEYNSPLHF. Here the CDR3 DNA reads TGTGCCAGCAGTGATTATCAAGAGGCAGAGTATAATTCACCCCTCCACTTT.

V and J are TRBV4-3 and TRBJ2-5; unclear D gene. The germline V gene encodes CDR1 LGHNA and CDR2 YSLEER. This CDR3 region has 13 residues. V lost 1 base and J lost 2, with 5 bases in between. The CDR3, as DNA: TGCGCCAGCAGCCAAGGTCCGCAAGAGACCCAGTACTTC. Encoded protein: CASSQGPQETQYF.

The chain employs TRBV7-9 and TRBJ1-6, with 9 bases matching TRBD1. V shed 6 bases and J 6 bases; nucleotides not matched to a gene: 6. CDR3 length: 15 residues. The germline V gene encodes CDR1 SEHNR and CDR2 FQNEAQ (reference sequence). CDR3 in amino acids: CASSPGTGFNSPLHF. In nucleotides, the CDR3 is TGTGCCAGCAGTCCCGGGACAGGGTTTAATTCACCCCTCCACTTT.

The chain links TRBV3-1 (or the pseudogene TRBV3-2) to TRBJ1-1; 7 bases align to TRBD1. Unmatched junction bases numbered 14, after V lost 7 bases and J lost 0 bases. The germline gives CDR1 LGHDT, CDR2 YNNKEL (reference sequence). There are 17 residues in the CDR3. CDR3 bases: TGTGCCAGCAACTGGGGCAGGGGGGCCATCATGAACACTGAAGCTTTCTTT. Its translation is CASNWGRGAIMNTEAFF.